The 11 T cell receptor beta chains below were found in one sample sequenced in a study of CD8+ T cells in alopecia areata. Noted treatment: oral pan-JAK inhibitor, 5-10 mg twice daily. RNA extraction and reverse transcription yielded cDNA as sequencing template. TCRdb keeps only in-frame clones here, not all; method: immunoSEQ multiplex PCR. The table has over 85,000 clones, 70% to 85% seen once. The sample was CD8+ T cells sorted from blood, taken between weeks 44 and 45, from a patient treated with tofacitinib. The receptors derive from a human donor with alopecia areata.

As regards this clone: Distinct nucleotide sequences in the sample also encode this CDR3. The chain has TRBV6-6 and TRBJ2-1, with D unresolved. CDR1 and CDR2 (germline): MNHNY, SVGAGI (reference sequence). With 0 bases removed from V and 4 bases from J, the gap between germline ends came to 1 base. This CDR3 has 12 residues. The CDR3 sequence: CASSYSYNEQFF. CDR3 nucleotide sequence: TGTGCCAGCAGTTACTCGTACAATGAGCAGTTCTTC.

This clone was observed at least ten times. This sequence joins TRBV18 and TRBJ2-7; D ambiguous. V was shortened by 2 bases and J by 5 bases, with 10 bases between the two germline ends. CDR1 is KGHSH, CDR2 LQKENI, per germline. This CDR3 spans 13 amino acids. This chain's CDR3 is CASSPIGDHEQYF. The CDR3 DNA is TGTGCCAGCTCACCAATCGGCGACCACGAGCAGTACTTC.

The J gene is TRBJ2-1, the V gene TRBV29-1; D is possibly TRBD1 (5 bases). Between the trimmed V and J ends, which lost 3 bases and 6 bases, there was a span of 12 bases. This CDR3 spans 13 amino acids. Per germline, CDR1 SQVTM and CDR2 ANQGSEA. The CDR3 loop reads CSVEWQGGNEQFF. In DNA form, the CDR3 reads TGCAGCGTTGAGTGGCAGGGCGGCAATGAGCAGTTCTTC.

The rearrangement uses TRBV4-3 and TRBJ1-2; possibly TRBD1 for D (6 bases). V lost 0 bases and J lost 6, with 20 bases in between. Germline V CDR1 and CDR2: LGHNA, YSLEER. CDR3 size: 17 residues. DNA of the CDR3: TGCGCCAGCAGCCAAGATCTGTGGGGGGGGGCGAGTAATGGCTACACCTTC. It encodes CASSQDLWGGASNGYTF.

The V gene is TRBV27, the J gene TRBJ2-7; D is undetermined. V shed 7 bases and J shed 3 bases, with 19 bases lying between them. Germline values: CDR1 MNHEY, CDR2 SMNVEV (reference sequence). This CDR3 has 15 amino acids. CDR3 residues: CASTTTARGLYEQYF. CDR3 nucleotides: TGTGCCAGCACTACCACGGCCCGTGGCCTCTACGAGCAGTACTTC.

The chain is built from TRBV4-3 and TRBJ2-3, with 12 bases matching TRBD2. CDR1 is LGHNA and CDR2 is YSLEER in the germline V gene. The CDR3 extends over 16 amino acids. The J segment lost 4 bases and the V segment lost 0 bases, leaving 2 bases of the junction unmatched. This CDR3 is CASSQDTSGGSDTQYF. CDR3 coding DNA: TGCGCCAGCAGCCAAGATACTAGCGGGGGGTCAGATACGCAGTATTTT.

The chain recombines TRBV21-1 with TRBJ2-5. TRBV21-1 is tagged as a pseudogene. CDR3 length equals 13 residues. This CDR3 reads CASSRSDQETQYF. As DNA, the CDR3 is TGTGCCAGCAGCCGCTCGGATCAAGAGACCCAGTACTTC.

The V and J genes are TRBV10-1 and TRBJ2-1; D could derive from TRBD1 or TRBD2 (5 bases each). Germline V gene lookup returns CDR1 WNHNN and CDR2 SYGVQD (reference sequence). CDR3 size: 15 residues. Trimming stripped 6 bases from V and 0 bases from J, with 12 bases between. CDR3 region: CASSLGDGSYNEQFF. CDR3 bases: TGCGCCAGCAGCCTGGGGGACGGCTCCTACAATGAGCAGTTCTTC.

This clone turned up a few times. V and J are TRBV19 and TRBJ2-1; 8 bases map to TRBD1. This CDR3 is 13 amino acids long. Germline V gene sequence: CDR1 LNHDA, CDR2 SQIVND (reference sequence). The V gene end was trimmed by 4 bases and the J gene end by 7 bases; junction bases not matched to a gene: 3. The CDR3 nucleotides read TGTGCCAGTAGTACACGGACAGGGAATGAGCAGTTCTTC. It encodes CASSTRTGNEQFF.

This chain connects TRBV2 to TRBJ2-7, with D perhaps given as TRBD1 or TRBD2 (5 bases each). Germline V CDR1 and CDR2: SNHLY, FYNNEI. With 4 bases removed from V and 2 bases from J, the gap between germline ends came to 18 bases. The CDR3 spans 16 residues. The CDR3: CASSAGGGQGAYEQYF. The CDR3, as DNA: TGTGCCAGCAGTGCCGGAGGTGGACAAGGAGCCTACGAGCAGTACTTC.

The V call is TRBV13, the J call TRBJ2-7; D is uncertain. The germline V gene encodes CDR1 PRHDT and CDR2 FYEKMQ (reference sequence). Trimming pared 4 bases from V and 0 bases from J, leaving 13 bases between. The CDR3 runs 15 residues. CDR3: CASSSRSEFSYEQYF. DNA for the CDR3: TGTGCCAGCAGCTCCCGTAGTGAATTCTCCTACGAGCAGTACTTC.